Reported below is one TCR beta chain. Its specificity is not known. The data were taken from a study of cytomegalovirus exposure and HLA in healthy donors. Regarding the study as a whole: TCR beta V- and J-gene trimming was later associated with a missense DCLRE1C variant.

V was clipped by 5 bases and J by 0 bases; unmatched bases: 6. Germline V gives CDR1 SGHRS, CDR2 YFSETQ. CDR3 size: 17 residues. Primers for the PCR totalled 60 Vbeta and 13 Jbeta. Data came from immunoSEQ multiplex PCR; TCRdb stores just in-frame clones and leaves some out. Here the sample spans around 100,000 clones, around 80% being singletons. The source is a woman aged 18-30 years in good health and CMV-seropositive. Material for sequencing was PBMCs. This chain joins TRBV5-1 and TRBJ1-6; 9 bases agree with TRBD1. In nucleotides, the CDR3 is TGCGCCAGCAGTCGGGGACAGGGTAGCTCCTATAATTCACCCCTCCACTTT. It codes for CASSRGQGSSYNSPLHF.